Shown below are 14 T cell receptor beta chains from a single sample sequenced in a study of coeliac disease. The protocol was immunoSEQ multiplex PCR, while the TCRdb copy is restricted to in-frame clones and leaves out a portion. The table has thousands of clones, around 66% seen once. The sequencing sample was made of lamina propria lymphocytes from the gut. The receptor source for this set is a man aged 50 to 59 with active celiac disease.

The J gene is TRBJ2-7, the V gene TRBV6-1; TRBD1 might be the D (5 bases). The ends were cut back, 5 bases at V and 4 bases at J, with 18 bases in the middle. The CDR3 spans 15 residues. In germline, CDR1 is MNHNS, CDR2 SASEGT. The CDR3 sequence: CASSPRVLGVYEQYV. CDR3 DNA sequence: TGTGCCAGCAGTCCACGGGTTCTAGGGGTGTACGAGCAGTACGTC.

The chain is built from TRBV28 and TRBJ1-2, with a weak D call TRBD1 (5 bases). Germline V gene data show CDR1 as MDHEN and CDR2 as SYDVKM. V was trimmed by 2 bases and J by 3 bases, leaving 10 bases between them. The CDR3 contains 14 residues. Here the CDR3 DNA reads TGTGCCAGCAGTTTAGGGGGGAGGGACTATGGCTACACCTTC. Translating it yields CASSLGGRDYGYTF.

This clone was counted a few times. V and J are TRBV4-3 and TRBJ1-3, with 8 bases lining up with TRBD1. This CDR3 contains 16 residues. The junction had 4 bases not matched to a gene; V was cut back by 0 bases and J by 3 bases. Per germline, CDR1 LGHNA and CDR2 YSLEER. The CDR3 loop reads CASSQDRTGFGNTIYF. The CDR3 bases are TGCGCCAGCAGCCAAGATAGGACAGGGTTTGGAAACACCATATATTTT.

V gene TRBV7-9 combines with J gene TRBJ2-3; TRBD2 matches at 14 bases. With 4 bases clipped from V and 4 bases from J, the junction kept 4 bases outside the gene matches. The germline gives CDR1 SEHNR, CDR2 FQNEAQ (reference sequence). The CDR3 totals 16 residues. CDR3 loop: CASSSGLAGVADTQYF. CDR3 coding DNA: TGTGCCAGCAGCTCGGGACTAGCGGGAGTAGCAGATACGCAGTATTTT.

The rearrangement joins TRBV5-4 to TRBJ2-3; D is unresolved. Trimming took 0 bases from V and 2 from J, leaving 10 bases between them. Per germline, CDR1 SGHNT and CDR2 YYREEE (reference sequence). This CDR3 contains 15 residues. DNA for the CDR3: TGTGCCAGCAGCTTGGGGGCAGGATTCACAGATACGCAGTATTTT. This gives the protein CASSLGAGFTDTQYF.

The chain joins TRBV6-6 to TRBJ1-1; D gene uncertain. Germline lookup yields CDR1 MNHNY and CDR2 SVGAGI (reference sequence). V shed 0 bases and J shed 2 bases, with 7 bases lying between them. The CDR3 length is 14 residues. The CDR3 nucleotides read TGTGCCAGCAGTTACTCGGCATCAAACACTGAAGCTTTCTTT. Translation: CASSYSASNTEAFF.

This chain joins TRBV11-3 and TRBJ1-3; tentatively, D is TRBD1 (5 bases). The CDR3 totals 16 residues. Germline V lookup: CDR1 SGHNT, CDR2 YENEEA. V lost 5 bases, J lost 0 bases, and 14 bases lay in between. The CDR3 region has the DNA TGTGCCAGCAGCCCCGATTGGGGCGTCTCTGGAAACACCATATATTTT. The encoded protein is CASSPDWGVSGNTIYF. Full variable domain (outside the CDR3, taken from reference TRBV11-3 and TRBJ1-3): EAGVVQSPRYKIIEKKQPVAFWCNPISGHNTLYWYLQNLGQGPELLIRYENEEAVDDSQLPKDRFSAERLKGVDSTLKIQPAELGDSAVYLCASSPDWGVSGNTIYFGEGSWLTVV.

This rearrangement joins TRBV9 to TRBJ2-3, with 9 bases fitting TRBD2. CDR3 length: 17 amino acids. After removal of 0 bases from V and 0 bases from J, the junction contained 5 bases not matched to a gene. Germline-derived CDR1 and CDR2 are SGDLS and YYNGEE. In nucleotides, the CDR3 is TGTGCCAGCAGCGTAGAGTCGGCGGGAGGGAGCACAGATACGCAGTATTTT. This codes for CASSVESAGGSTDTQYF. The full variable domain, with the rest looked up from reference TRBV9 and TRBJ2-3, is DSGVTQTPKHLITATGQRVTLRCSPRSGDLSVYWYQQSLDQGLQFLIQYYNGEERAKGNILERFSAQQFPDLHSELNLSSLELGDSALYFCASSVESAGGSTDTQYFGPGTRLTVL.

The rearrangement joins TRBV27 to TRBJ2-1; 9 positions agree with TRBD2. Germline V CDR1 and CDR2: MNHEY, SMNVEV (reference sequence). V lost 4 bases, J lost 2 bases, and 12 bases stayed unmatched. This CDR3 contains 18 residues. CDR3 sequence (DNA): TGTGCCAGCAGTTCCCCTATTAGCGGGAGTGGGGCCTACAATGAGCAGTTCTTC. This codes for CASSSPISGSGAYNEQFF.

J is TRBJ2-5 and V is TRBV7-3, with 9 bases matching TRBD2. The germline V gene has CDR1 SGHTA and CDR2 FQGTGA. The CDR3 totals 15 residues. V was clipped by 2 bases and J by 4 bases; unmatched bases: 5. This CDR3 reads CASSLGRGGVETQYF. CDR3 coding DNA: TGTGCCAGCAGCTTAGGGCGGGGGGGCGTAGAGACCCAGTACTTC.

The rearrangement links TRBV7-2 to TRBJ2-5; a weak D match, TRBD2 (5 bases). From germline, CDR1 is SGHTA and CDR2 FQGNSA. Deletions cut 0 bases from V and 5 bases from J, with 13 bases between. The CDR3 contains 15 residues. CDR3 in DNA: TGTGCCAGCAGCTTAGCGGGTGCTAGCTGGGAGACCCAGTACTTC. Its translation: CASSLAGASWETQYF. Drawing the rest from reference TRBV7-2 and TRBJ2-5, the complete variable domain is GAGVSQSPSNKVTEKGKDVELRCDPISGHTALYWYRQSLGQGLEFLIYFQGNSAPDKSGLPSDRFSAERTGGSVSTLTIQRTQQEDSAVYLCASSLAGASWETQYFGPGTRLLVL.

This clone was detected only a few times. The chain carries TRBV12-5 and TRBJ1-5; D is unresolved. V gave up 5 bases and J gave up 6 bases, with 11 bases separating them. This CDR3 comprises 13 residues. CDR1 and CDR2 from the germline V gene are LGHNT and FRNRAP. The CDR3 nucleotides are TGTGCTAGTGGTACCGGGTTGGGTCAGCCCCAGCATTTT. It codes for CASGTGLGQPQHF.

V usage is TRBV7-2 and J usage is TRBJ1-6, with D maybe TRBD1 (5 bases). Germline V gene data show CDR1 as SGHTA and CDR2 as FQGNSA. V was shortened by 5 bases and J by 4 bases, with 9 bases between the two germline ends. There are 14 residues in the CDR3. Here the CDR3 DNA reads TGTGCCAGCAGCCGCGGGGGGTATAATTCACCCCTCCACTTT. It encodes CASSRGGYNSPLHF.

This clone was recorded once. The rearrangement links TRBV7-2 to TRBJ1-1; a possible D gene is TRBD1 (5 bases). Germline CDR1 and CDR2: SGHTA and FQGNSA. The CDR3 totals 14 residues. V was shortened by 5 bases and J by 3 bases, with 13 bases between the two germline ends. For the CDR3, the DNA is TGTGCCAGCAGCCCCGCGGGGGGAGACACTGAAGCTTTCTTT. Amino acid sequence: CASSPAGGDTEAFF.